This TCR beta chain was identified in a study of cytomegalovirus exposure and HLA in healthy donors. Study-level results: A later analysis reportedly identified an Asian-associated ancestry cluster as carrying fewer N-insertions than the roughly 700-donor mean. V- and J-gene trimming in TCR beta was tied to a missense DCLRE1C variant by an analysis performed later. As confirmed in vitro, three CMV-associated chains were specific for CMV antigens.

This PCR relied on a set of 60 Vbeta primers and 13 Jbeta primers. Sequenced by immunoSEQ multiplex PCR; TCRdb stores in-frame clones only, minus some. This table holds about 130,000 clones. Donors had nominal health at sampling but likely had unrecorded immune exposures. The V segment lost 8 bases and the J segment 3 bases; nucleotides outside the gene matches: 13. This CDR3 comprises 16 residues. Per germline, CDR1 GTSNPN and CDR2 SVGIG (reference sequence). As to this clone: Its specificity is not known. This same CDR3 is encoded by further DNA sequences in the sample.

Sequencing was done on a sample of PBMCs. J is TRBJ2-7 and V is TRBV30, with 13 bases matching TRBD2. The sequence derives from a young man in good health and CMV-seronegative. In nucleotides, the CDR3 is TGTGCCGGCACGGGACTAGCGGGAACAAATGGCTACGAGCAGTACTTC. It specifies CAGTGLAGTNGYEQYF.